A selection of T cell receptor beta chains follows, all from one sample in a study of blood T cell repertoires in COVID-19. This table comes from immunoSEQ multiplex PCR, and its TCRdb copy is limited to in-frame clones, with some not included. The table shows more than 55,000 clones, with 85% to 90% occurring only once. The sample was peripheral blood. The receptor source for this set is a man over 45 with active COVID-19. CDR3s include the opening cysteine and the closing phenylalanine or tryptophan. A D gene is named only where the DNA matches it firmly. Clone sizes are given selectively: once, few, many, or a class where the clone is expanded.

abundance	len	v_gene	j_gene	d_gene	CDR3aa	CDR3nt
few	15	TRBV6-6	TRBJ2-7	TRBD1	CASSYSWQGASEQYF	TGTGCCAGCAGTTACTCGTGGCAGGGGGCTAGCGAGCAGTACTTC
NA	22	TRBV19	TRBJ1-6	NA	CASSIDNPPQGPHWSYNSPLHF	TGTGCCAGTAGTATAGATAACCCCCCCCAGGGGCCTCACTGGTCCTATAATTCACCCCTCCACTTT
NA	14	TRBV28	TRBJ1-5	NA	CASSQMQGRQPQHF	TGTGCCAGCAGCCAAATGCAGGGTAGGCAGCCCCAGCATTTT
NA	15	TRBV18	TRBJ2-7	NA	CASSPGGGRNYEQYF	TGTGCCAGCTCACCGGGAGGGGGGCGCAACTACGAGCAGTACTTC
NA	13	TRBV9	TRBJ1-2	NA	CASSGDRIYGYTF	TGTGCCAGCAGCGGAGACAGGATATATGGCTACACCTTC
NA	15	TRBV28	TRBJ2-7	NA	CASQLGPPRSHEQYF	TGTGCCAGCCAGCTAGGCCCCCCACGGTCCCACGAGCAGTACTTC
NA	11	TRBV20-1	TRBJ1-2	NA	CSASRVSGYTF	TGCAGTGCTAGCCGGGTGTCTGGCTACACCTTC
NA	13	TRBV6-6	TRBJ2-2	NA	CASMSENTGELFF	TGTGCCAGCATGTCAGAGAACACCGGGGAGCTGTTTTTT
many	13	TRBV9	TRBJ2-1	NA	CASSVVEGREQFF	TGTGCCAGCAGCGTCGTGGAGGGCCGGGAGCAGTTCTTC
NA	16	TRBV28	TRBJ1-6	TRBD1	CASSRDRKSYNSPLHF	TGTGCCAGCAGTAGGGACAGAAAGTCCTATAATTCACCCCTCCACTTT
NA	14	TRBV3-1/TRBV3-2	TRBJ1-6	NA	CASSQVQENSPLHF	TGTGCCAGCAGTCAAGTCCAGGAAAATTCACCCCTCCACTTT
NA	14	TRBV18	TRBJ2-7	NA	CASSRTDRSYEQYF	TGTGCCAGCTCAAGAACAGACCGCTCCTACGAGCAGTACTTC
few	15	TRBV19	TRBJ2-3	TRBD2	CASLLAGGRSDTQYF	TGTGCCAGCCTTTTAGCGGGGGGGCGATCAGATACGCAGTATTTT
NA	16	TRBV20-1	TRBJ2-1	TRBD2	CSASLAGGRKYNEQFF	TGCAGTGCTAGTCTAGCGGGGGGCCGGAAGTACAATGAGCAGTTCTTC
NA	13	TRBV6-1	TRBJ2-1	NA	CASSDRRANEQFF	TGTGCCAGCAGTGATCGCAGGGCAAATGAGCAGTTCTTC
NA	15	TRBV5-4	TRBJ1-2	NA	CASSLGGRPNYGYTF	TGTGCCAGCAGCTTGGGCGGCAGACCTAACTATGGCTACACCTTC